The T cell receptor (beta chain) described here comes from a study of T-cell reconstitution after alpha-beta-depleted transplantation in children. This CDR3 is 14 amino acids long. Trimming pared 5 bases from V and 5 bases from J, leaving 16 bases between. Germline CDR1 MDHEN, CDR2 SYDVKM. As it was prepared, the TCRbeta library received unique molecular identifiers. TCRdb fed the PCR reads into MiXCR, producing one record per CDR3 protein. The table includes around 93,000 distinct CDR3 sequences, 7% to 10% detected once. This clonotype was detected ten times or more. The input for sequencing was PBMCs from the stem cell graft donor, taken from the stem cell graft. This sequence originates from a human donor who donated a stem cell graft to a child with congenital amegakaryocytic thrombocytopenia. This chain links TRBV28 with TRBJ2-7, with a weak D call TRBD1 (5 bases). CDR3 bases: TGTGCCAGCAGTCCCTACCTCCTAGGGGACGAGCAGTACTTC. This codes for CASSPYLLGDEQYF. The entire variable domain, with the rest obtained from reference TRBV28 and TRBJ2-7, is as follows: DVKVTQSSRYLVKRTGEKVFLECVQDMDHENMFWYRQDPGLGLRLIYFSYDVKMKEKGDIPEGYSVSREKKERFSLILESASTNQTSMYLCASSPYLLGDEQYFGPGTRLTVT.